This T cell receptor (beta chain) came from a study of blood T cell repertoires in COVID-19. Profiled with immunoSEQ multiplex PCR; TCRdb holds only in-frame clones, not every one. The data hold around 250,000 clones, with over 70% observed a single time. This CDR3 has 15 residues. From germline, CDR1 is LGHDT and CDR2 YNNKEL (reference sequence). V was clipped by 6 bases and J by 4 bases; unmatched bases: 10. Sequencing used peripheral blood. The sequence was collected from a man older than 75 with acute or convalescent COVID-19. The chain combines TRBV3-1 (or the pseudogene TRBV3-2) with TRBJ1-2; 8 nucleotides line up with TRBD1. As DNA, the CDR3 is TGTGCCAGCAGACCCCGGACAGGGTTGGGCTATGGCTACACCTTC. Its protein product is CASRPRTGLGYGYTF.